This T cell receptor beta chain came from a study of T cell repertoires in cytomegalovirus infection. Overall study context: Public TCR beta signatures provided an indication of both CMV infection and a matching HLA type. The study, taken as a whole, reports: There were carriers of CMV plus the relevant HLA, and cumulative public TCR beta family frequency identified them. In two of eight donors, the top clonotype was HLA-C-restricted CMV-specific.

The CDR3 has 16 amino acids. Germline V CDR1 and CDR2: SEHNR, FQNEAQ (reference sequence). Trimming took 1 base from V and 5 from J; bases not matched to a gene: 7. TCRdb fed the reads into MiXCR, producing one record per CDR3 protein. Seen here are about 740,000 distinct CDR3 sequences, less than 40% observed once, and the top ten hold around 2.8%. Of note for this clonotype: The antigen is not known.

Sample: PBMCs. This clonotype was obtained from a human donor in good health (CMV status not recorded). Some clones in this sample may be carry-over from other donors' samples. This chain joins TRBV7-9 and TRBJ2-1, with TRBD2 matching 8 bases. The CDR3 DNA sequence: TGTGCCAGCAGCTTAGTAAGCGGGAGTATCCACAATGAGCAGTTCTTC. Protein product: CASSLVSGSIHNEQFF.